Included here is one TCR beta chain sequence, with context. The antigen remains undetermined. This entry comes from a study of cytomegalovirus exposure and HLA in healthy donors. Study results and limitations: A previous analysis found most TCR beta V segments productive roughly 87% or roughly 30% of the time. Some public TCRs appeared in many individuals, while most sequences were rare.

The germline gives CDR1 SEHNR, CDR2 FQNEAQ (reference sequence). The length of the CDR3 is 17 residues. V trimming: 5 bases; J trimming: 0 bases; junction bases outside the gene matches: 6. In the PCR, 60 Vbeta and 13 Jbeta primers were used. Measured with immunoSEQ multiplex PCR; TCRdb has only the in-frame clones, and not every one. Seen here are over 100,000 clones, 55% to 65% observed once, and the top ten hold roughly 2%. Although they were nominally healthy when sampled, donors likely had unrecorded immune exposures. The receptor was isolated from a woman in her twenties or thirties in good health and CMV-seronegative. The chain links TRBV7-9 to TRBJ1-6, with TRBD1 matching over 8 bases. Sequenced input: PBMCs. DNA for the CDR3: TGTGCCAGCAGCCCGCGGACAGGGAGCTCCTATAATTCACCCCTCCACTTT. This encodes CASSPRTGSSYNSPLHF.